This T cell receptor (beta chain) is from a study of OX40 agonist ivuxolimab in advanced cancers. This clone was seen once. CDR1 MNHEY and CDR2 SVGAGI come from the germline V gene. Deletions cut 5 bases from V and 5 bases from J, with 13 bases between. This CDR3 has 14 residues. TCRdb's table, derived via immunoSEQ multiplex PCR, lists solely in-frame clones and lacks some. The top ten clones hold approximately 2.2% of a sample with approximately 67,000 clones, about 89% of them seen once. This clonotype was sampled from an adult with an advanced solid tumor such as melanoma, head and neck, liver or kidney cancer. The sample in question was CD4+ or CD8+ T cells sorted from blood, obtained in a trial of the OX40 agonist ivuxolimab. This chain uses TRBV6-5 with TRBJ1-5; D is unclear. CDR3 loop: CASSLDLGYQPQHF. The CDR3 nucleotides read TGTGCCAGCAGTCTGGACCTTGGATATCAGCCCCAGCATTTT.